The 22 T cell receptor beta chains below come from one sample, sequenced in a study of T cells after yellow fever vaccination. TCRdb processed the 5' RACE reads anew with MiXCR; each CDR3 protein has one entry. The sample has 250,000 to 350,000 distinct CDR3 sequences; 3.5% to 4.5% are singletons. The sequenced sample was PBMCs, obtained 15 days after the yellow fever booster vaccination. The receptor set was obtained from a man in his late teens or twenties who received the YFV17D yellow fever vaccine.

This clonotype was picked up many times. The chain carries TRBV7-2 and TRBJ2-3, with TRBD1 matching 9 bases. The length of the CDR3 is 15 residues. J was trimmed by 3 bases and V by 5 bases; bases with no gene match: 6. Germline CDR1 and CDR2: SGHTA and FQGNSA. The CDR3 is CASSLQTGGTDTQYF. CDR3 DNA: TGTGCCAGCAGCCTCCAGACAGGGGGTACAGATACGCAGTATTTT.

This clonotype was counted at least ten times. This rearrangement joins TRBV6-2 or TRBV6-3 to TRBJ2-5; TRBD2 might be the D (5 bases). V lost 2 bases to trimming and J lost 7 bases, with 11 bases between them. Germline V CDR1 and CDR2: MNHEY, SVGEGT. This CDR3 is 13 amino acids long. In DNA form, the CDR3 reads TGTGCCAGCAGTTACGACTACCCTAGGACCCAGTACTTC. Translation: CASSYDYPRTQYF.

This clonotype was observed a few times. V usage is TRBV7-3 and J usage is TRBJ2-7; unclear D gene. Germline CDR1 SGHTA, CDR2 FQGTGA. The length of the CDR3 is 13 residues. The V and J ends lost 5 bases and 3 bases respectively, with 11 bases between them. CDR3 in DNA: TGTGCCAGCAGCATCGACCCCCTCTACGAGCAGTACTTC. Translating gives CASSIDPLYEQYF.

This clonotype was counted ten times or more. The genes are TRBV7-2 and TRBJ2-3, with 9 nucleotides matching TRBD2. Germline V gene lookup returns CDR1 SGHTA and CDR2 FQGNSA. The V gene end was trimmed by 5 bases and the J gene end by 4 bases; junction bases not matched to a gene: 7. The CDR3 covers 15 residues. For the CDR3, the DNA is TGTGCCAGCAGCCGAAATAGCGGGAGCGCAGATACGCAGTATTTT. Its protein is CASSRNSGSADTQYF.

This clonotype was observed many times. The J gene is TRBJ1-1, the V gene TRBV7-2; the D is unclear. From germline, CDR1 is SGHTA and CDR2 FQGNSA. The V end was cut by 1 base, the J end by 1 base, with 7 bases between. This CDR3 region has 14 residues. CDR3 sequence reads: CASSLGRQNTEAFF. CDR3 DNA sequence: TGTGCCAGCAGCTTAGGCAGGCAGAACACTGAAGCTTTCTTT.

This chain joins TRBV29-1 and TRBJ2-3; D gene uncertain. Trimming pared 7 bases from V and 0 bases from J, leaving 11 bases between. Germline loops: CDR1 SQVTM, CDR2 ANQGSEA. This CDR3 comprises 13 residues. The CDR3 DNA follows: TGCAGCGCAAATTCGGGTAGCACAGATACGCAGTATTTT. This gives the protein CSANSGSTDTQYF.

The table lists this clonotype with a few counts. V and J are TRBV3-1 and TRBJ2-3; D uncertain. Looked up from germline, CDR1 is LGHDT and CDR2 is YNNKEL (reference sequence). The CDR3 extends over 19 amino acids. The ends were cut back, 1 base at V and 3 bases at J, with 23 bases in the middle. The CDR3 loop reads CASSQVGIGASPSTDTQYF. The CDR3 DNA sequence: TGTGCCAGCAGCCAAGTTGGGATAGGTGCTTCCCCGTCGACAGATACGCAGTATTTT.

This clonotype was detected many times. V gene TRBV20-1 combines with J gene TRBJ2-3; 9 bases align to TRBD2. Germline V CDR1 and CDR2: DFQATT, SNEGSKA (reference sequence). With V trimmed by 3 bases and J by 0 bases, 10 bases remained unmatched. This CDR3 comprises 17 residues. The CDR3: CSASPRPSGASTDTQYF. DNA for the CDR3: TGCAGTGCTAGCCCTCGGCCTAGCGGGGCTAGCACAGATACGCAGTATTTT.

In its sample, this clonotype was seen many times. The chain joins TRBV28 to TRBJ1-2, with TRBD1 identical over 8 bases. The CDR3 contains 17 residues. With 6 bases clipped from V and 0 bases from J, the junction kept 12 bases outside the gene matches. Germline values: CDR1 MDHEN, CDR2 SYDVKM. CDR3 sequence (DNA): TGTGCCAGCAGACCACGGACAGGGAGGATTGCTAACTATGGCTACACCTTC. Its translation: CASRPRTGRIANYGYTF.

In its sample, this clonotype was seen many times. The J gene is TRBJ1-5, the V gene TRBV5-1, with D unclear. V gave up 0 bases and J gave up 4 bases, with 5 bases separating them. The V gene's germline CDR1 is SGHRS and CDR2 YFSETQ. The CDR3 is made up of 13 amino acids. CDR3 sequence (DNA): TGCGCCAGCAGCTTGGACGTAAATCAGCCCCAGCATTTT. This sequence encodes CASSLDVNQPQHF.

There are many counts of this clonotype. This chain joins TRBV7-9 and TRBJ2-2; D unresolved. V was pared by 1 base and J by 3 bases, with 9 bases between. There are 15 residues in the CDR3. Germline CDR1 is SEHNR and CDR2 is FQNEAQ (reference sequence). The CDR3 sequence is CASSLEFGHTGELFF. DNA for the CDR3: TGTGCCAGCAGCTTAGAATTCGGTCACACCGGGGAGCTGTTTTTT.

CDR3: CSVRTPATNEKLFF. The CDR3 DNA reads TGCAGCGTGCGGACGCCCGCAACTAATGAAAAACTGTTTTTT. The chain recombines TRBV29-1 with TRBJ1-4; unclear D gene. The V gene lost 6 bases and the J gene lost 0 bases, with 11 bases spanning the gap. The CDR3 is 14 residues long. The V gene's germline CDR1 is SQVTM and CDR2 ANQGSEA.

This clonotype was picked up many times. The rearrangement joins TRBV6-6 to TRBJ2-1; D unresolved. V gave up 5 bases and J gave up 3 bases, with 17 bases separating them. Germline lookup yields CDR1 MNHNY and CDR2 SVGAGI (reference sequence). CDR3 size: 16 residues. The CDR3 DNA reads TGTGCCAGCAGTATGAGACGTAACCAGTTCTACAATGAGCAGTTCTTC. Its translation: CASSMRRNQFYNEQFF.

There are a few counts of this clonotype. The chain couples TRBV12-3 or TRBV12-4 to TRBJ2-5; no firm D call. V was pared by 2 bases and J by 2 bases, with 9 bases between. The CDR3 runs 14 residues. CDR3 protein: CASSLNMRQETQYF. Written as DNA, the CDR3 is TGTGCCAGCAGTTTAAACATGCGGCAAGAGACCCAGTACTTC.

The table lists this clonotype with a few counts. V gene TRBV7-2 combines with J gene TRBJ2-7; D is unclear. Trimming cost V 4 bases and J 0 bases, with 7 bases left between them. The CDR3 loop spans 13 amino acids. CDR1 is SGHTA, CDR2 FQGNSA, per germline. In DNA form, the CDR3 reads TGTGCCAGCAGCTCGACTCCCTCCTACGAGCAGTACTTC. This gives the protein CASSSTPSYEQYF. Full variable domain (outside the CDR3, taken from reference TRBV7-2 and TRBJ2-7): GAGVSQSPSNKVTEKGKDVELRCDPISGHTALYWYRQSLGQGLEFLIYFQGNSAPDKSGLPSDRFSAERTGGSVSTLTIQRTQQEDSAVYLCASSSTPSYEQYFGPGTRLTVT.

The CDR3 nucleotides read TGTGCCAGCTCACCTTTAGGACAGCCCCAAGAGACCCAGTACTTC. This encodes CASSPLGQPQETQYF. This chain uses TRBV18 with TRBJ2-5; a weak D match, TRBD1 (6 bases). Between the trimmed V and J ends, which lost 3 bases and 1 base, there was a span of 12 bases. Looked up from germline, CDR1 is KGHSH and CDR2 is LQKENI. The CDR3 runs 15 residues.

The table lists this clonotype with many counts. The J gene is TRBJ2-1, the V gene TRBV7-2; D is tentatively TRBD1 or TRBD2 (5 bases each). The CDR3 contains 14 residues. Germline values: CDR1 SGHTA, CDR2 FQGNSA. V gave up 5 bases and J gave up 11 bases, with 19 bases separating them. In DNA, the CDR3 is TGTGCCAGCAGCCCAGTACCAGCTTGGGGGAAGCAGTTCTTC. Translation: CASSPVPAWGKQFF.

This clonotype was recorded a few times. The chain employs TRBV4-3 and TRBJ2-3; perhaps TRBD1 as D (6 bases). This CDR3 has 19 residues. Germline V gene lookup returns CDR1 LGHNA and CDR2 YSLEER. Trimming shortened V by 0 bases and J by 1 base, and 20 bases separated the two germline ends. As DNA, the CDR3 is TGCGCCAGCAGCCAAGAAGAATCGACAGGACGACTTCGCACAGATACGCAGTATTTT. Translating it yields CASSQEESTGRLRTDTQYF.

This clonotype was counted only a few times. This chain joins TRBV20-1 and TRBJ1-2; possibly TRBD1 for D (6 bases). V lost 3 bases to trimming and J lost 4 bases, with 18 bases between them. Germline-derived CDR1 and CDR2 are DFQATT and SNEGSKA (reference sequence). The CDR3 extends over 15 amino acids. CDR3 amino acids: CSASAAGGATYGYTF. In DNA form, the CDR3 reads TGCAGTGCTAGTGCGGCGGGGGGCGCGACCTATGGCTACACCTTC.

This clonotype appeared a few times. The chain carries TRBV7-2 and TRBJ2-7; D perhaps matches TRBD1 (5 bases). V was pared by 5 bases and J by 2 bases, with 13 bases between. The CDR3 length is 14 residues. Germline V CDR1 and CDR2: SGHTA, FQGNSA. CDR3 in amino acids: CASSPRQIPYEQYF. The CDR3 coding sequence is TGTGCCAGCAGCCCACGACAGATACCCTACGAGCAGTACTTC.

This clonotype was found a few times. The V and J genes are TRBV5-6 and TRBJ1-1; weak D call: TRBD1 (5 bases). The germline V gene has CDR1 SGHDT and CDR2 YYEEEE. There are 15 residues in the CDR3. Deletions cut 6 bases from V and 1 base from J, with 16 bases between. The CDR3 DNA reads TGTGCCAGCAACAACCTACGGGGGAGGAACACTGAAGCTTTCTTT. Its translation is CASNNLRGRNTEAFF.

This clonotype was detected only a few times. The chain uses TRBV24-1 and TRBJ2-3; D not certain. Trimming removed 5 bases at V and 2 bases at J, with 10 bases between. CDR1 KGHDR and CDR2 SFDVKD come from the germline V gene. CDR3 length: 14 residues. CDR3 amino acids: CATSGVRPTDTQYF. The CDR3 DNA reads TGTGCCACCAGTGGGGTCCGACCCACAGATACGCAGTATTTT.